This T cell receptor beta chain was captured in a study of CD8 T cells in Susac syndrome. Germline V gene sequence: CDR1 SNHLY, CDR2 FYNNEI. The CDR3 loop spans 12 amino acids. The germline V and J ends were trimmed by 6 bases and 7 bases, with 12 bases remaining between them. An amount of RNA that ranged from 0.5 to 1 ug was reverse transcribed with random hexamers. TCRdb passed the immunoSEQ multiplex PCR reads through MiXCR, listing each CDR3 protein once. Of under 200,000 distinct CDR3 sequences in the sample, roughly 95% are singletons; the top ten hold about 0.1%. The sequence was collected from a human donor in good health. V gene TRBV2 combines with J gene TRBJ1-2; no clear D. Sequenced: CD4+ T cells from PBMCs. CDR3 nucleotide sequence: TGTGCCAGCAGGATGATACCGGGTGGCTACACCTTC. As protein: CASRMIPGGYTF.